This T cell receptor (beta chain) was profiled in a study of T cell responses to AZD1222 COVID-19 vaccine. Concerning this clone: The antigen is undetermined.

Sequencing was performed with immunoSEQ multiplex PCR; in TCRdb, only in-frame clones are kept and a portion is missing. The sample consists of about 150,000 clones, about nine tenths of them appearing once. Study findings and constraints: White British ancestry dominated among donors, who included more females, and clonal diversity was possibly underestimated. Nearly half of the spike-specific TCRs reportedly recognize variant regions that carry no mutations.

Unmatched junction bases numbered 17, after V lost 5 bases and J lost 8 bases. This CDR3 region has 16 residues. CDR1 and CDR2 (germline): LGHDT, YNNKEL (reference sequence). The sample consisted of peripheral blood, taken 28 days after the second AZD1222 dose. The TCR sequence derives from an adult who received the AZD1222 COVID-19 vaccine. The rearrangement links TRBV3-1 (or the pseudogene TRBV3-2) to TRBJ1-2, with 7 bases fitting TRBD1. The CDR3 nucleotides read TGTGCCAGCAGCTCACCGCTGACAGGGACCAAAGGAGGCTACACCTTC. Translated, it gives CASSSPLTGTKGGYTF.